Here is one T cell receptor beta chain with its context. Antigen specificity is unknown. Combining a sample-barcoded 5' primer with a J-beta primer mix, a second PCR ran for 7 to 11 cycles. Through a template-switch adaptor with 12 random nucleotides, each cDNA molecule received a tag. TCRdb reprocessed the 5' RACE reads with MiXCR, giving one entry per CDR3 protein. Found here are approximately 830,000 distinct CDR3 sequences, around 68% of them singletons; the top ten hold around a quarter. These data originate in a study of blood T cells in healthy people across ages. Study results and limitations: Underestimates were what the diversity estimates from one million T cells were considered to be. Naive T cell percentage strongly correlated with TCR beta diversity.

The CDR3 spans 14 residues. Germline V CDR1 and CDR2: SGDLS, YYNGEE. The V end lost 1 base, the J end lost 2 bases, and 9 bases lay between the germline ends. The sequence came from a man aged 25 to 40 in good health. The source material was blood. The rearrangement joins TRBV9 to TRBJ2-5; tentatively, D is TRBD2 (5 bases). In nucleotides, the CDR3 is TGTGCCAGCAGCGTAAGCGGCCAGCAAGAGACCCAGTACTTC. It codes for CASSVSGQQETQYF.